The 29 T cell receptor beta chains below all came from one sample that was sequenced in a study of somatic mutations in cytotoxic T cells in rheumatoid arthritis. Sequencing used immunoSEQ multiplex PCR; TCRdb keeps in-frame clones, though not all of them. Of around 9,000 clones in the sample, 70% to 80% were seen once. The sample was CD8+ T cells sorted from blood. The receptor set was obtained from an adult with rheumatoid arthritis.

This clone was seen a single time. The chain is built from TRBV9 and TRBJ1-1; 7 positions agree with TRBD1. This CDR3 region has 15 residues. Germline-derived CDR1 and CDR2 are SGDLS and YYNGEE. Trimming took 3 bases from V and 0 from J; bases not matched to a gene: 5. CDR3 amino acids: CASSALQGMNTEAFF. As DNA, the CDR3 is TGTGCCAGCAGCGCCCTACAGGGGATGAACACTGAAGCTTTCTTT.

This chain joins TRBV13 and TRBJ1-1, with D maybe TRBD1 (5 bases). The CDR3 length is 14 residues. Trimming removed 3 bases from V and 1 base from J, with 9 bases in between. Per germline, CDR1 PRHDT and CDR2 FYEKMQ (reference sequence). The CDR3 bases are TGTGCCAGCAGCTTCGGGGCTGGGAACACTGAAGCTTTCTTT. It encodes CASSFGAGNTEAFF.

The rearrangement links TRBV6-5 to TRBJ2-1; no firm D call. CDR1 is MNHEY and CDR2 is SVGAGI in the germline V gene. The V end lost 0 bases, the J end lost 0 bases, and 9 bases lay between the germline ends. This CDR3 comprises 16 residues. The CDR3 here is CASSYSQDSSYNEQFF. DNA for the CDR3: TGTGCCAGCAGTTACTCGCAGGATAGCTCCTACAATGAGCAGTTCTTC.

The rearrangement joins TRBV4-1 to TRBJ2-5; either TRBD1 or TRBD2 may supply D (5 bases each). Germline lookup yields CDR1 MGHRA and CDR2 YSYEKL. Trimming took off 3 bases at V and 7 bases at J, with 15 bases between the two ends. The CDR3 is made up of 14 amino acids. The CDR3 nucleotides are TGCGCCAGCAGCCAGGGGCTGGGAGAGAGGACCCAGTACTTC. Translating gives CASSQGLGERTQYF.

V gene TRBV7-2 combines with J gene TRBJ2-7; TRBD2 matches at 11 bases. This CDR3 contains 15 residues. Germline assignment: CDR1 SGHTA and CDR2 FQGNSA. After removal of 4 bases from V and 4 bases from J, the junction contained 6 bases not matched to a gene. The CDR3 sequence is CASSSTPSGRYEQYF. In DNA, the CDR3 is TGTGCCAGCAGCTCTACTCCTAGCGGGAGGTACGAGCAGTACTTC. Full variable domain (missing parts from reference TRBV7-2 and TRBJ2-7): GAGVSQSPSNKVTEKGKDVELRCDPISGHTALYWYRQSLGQGLEFLIYFQGNSAPDKSGLPSDRFSAERTGGSVSTLTIQRTQQEDSAVYLCASSSTPSGRYEQYFGPGTRLTVT.

The V call is TRBV6-6, the J call TRBJ2-7, with TRBD2 matching 13 bases. V was pared by 6 bases and J by 2 bases, with 4 bases of the junction left unmatched. Per germline, CDR1 MNHNY and CDR2 SVGAGI (reference sequence). This CDR3 has 15 amino acids. DNA for the CDR3: TGTGCCAGCAGGGTAGGGACTAGCGGGACCTACGAGCAGTACTTC. Residues: CASRVGTSGTYEQYF.

The chain employs TRBV7-9 and TRBJ2-3, with 7 bases fitting TRBD1. Germline loops: CDR1 SEHNR, CDR2 FQNEAQ (reference sequence). This CDR3 spans 14 amino acids. V dropped 9 bases and J dropped 0; count of bases not matched to a gene: 6. CDR3 amino acids: CASGQGDSTDTQYF. Here the CDR3 DNA reads TGTGCCAGTGGCCAGGGGGATAGCACAGATACGCAGTATTTT. The full variable domain, its missing parts supplied by reference TRBV7-9 and TRBJ2-3, is DTGVSQNPRHKITKRGQNVTFRCDPISEHNRLYWYRQTLGQGPEFLTYFQNEAQLEKSRLLSDRFSAERPKGSFSTLEIQRTEQGDSAMYLCASGQGDSTDTQYFGPGTRLTVL.

In DNA, the CDR3 is TGTGCCAGCAGACAGGGCACTGAAGCTTTCTTT. Protein: CASRQGTEAFF. V is TRBV2 and J is TRBJ1-1; TRBD1 is a possible D gene (6 bases). Germline V gene sequence: CDR1 SNHLY, CDR2 FYNNEI. The V gene lost 6 bases and the J gene lost 4 bases, with 6 bases spanning the gap. The CDR3 covers 11 residues. The variable domain in full, completed from reference TRBV2 and TRBJ1-1, reads EPEVTQTPSHQVTQMGQEVILRCVPISNHLYFYWYRQILGQKVEFLVSFYNNEISEKSEIFDDQFSVERPDGSNFTLKIRSTKLEDSAMYFCASRQGTEAFFGQGTRLTVV.

The chain uses TRBV7-3 and TRBJ2-1, with 10 bases aligning to TRBD2. The V gene's germline CDR1 is SGHTA and CDR2 FQGTGA. This CDR3 has 16 residues. The V and J ends lost 5 bases and 4 bases, in that order; junction bases with no gene match: 8. CDR3: CASSPRTSGQYNEQFF. The DNA for the CDR3 is TGTGCCAGCAGCCCCAGGACTAGCGGCCAATACAATGAGCAGTTCTTC.

In its sample, this clone was seen once. This chain links TRBV6-5 with TRBJ1-5; 8 nucleotides align to TRBD1. This CDR3 spans 15 amino acids. Germline V gives CDR1 MNHEY, CDR2 SVGAGI. V dropped 2 bases and J dropped 6; count of bases not matched to a gene: 6. The DNA for the CDR3 is TGTGCCAGCAGTTACAGTGCAGGGGGCGGTCAGCCCCAGCATTTT. Amino acid sequence: CASSYSAGGGQPQHF.

This chain joins TRBV6-5 and TRBJ2-1; the D gene could be TRBD1 or TRBD2 (6 bases each). CDR3 size: 15 residues. The V end lost 9 bases, the J end lost 4 bases, and 19 bases lay between the germline ends. Germline CDR1 MNHEY, CDR2 SVGAGI. CDR3 sequence: CASSGGPPLYNEQFF. CDR3 in DNA: TGTGCCAGTTCTGGGGGGCCACCCTTATACAATGAGCAGTTCTTC.

The CDR3 DNA reads as TGTGCCAGCAGCTTACGTCCCGGCCGTGAAGCTTTCTTT. The encoded protein is CASSLRPGREAFF. The V gene is TRBV11-2, the J gene TRBJ1-1; D gene uncertain. The CDR3 consists of 13 residues. V gave up 2 bases and J gave up 7 bases, with 11 bases separating them. From germline, CDR1 is SGHAT and CDR2 FQNNGV.

The chain couples TRBV9 to TRBJ2-7; 8 bases match TRBD1. Trimming removed 6 bases from V and 5 bases from J; junction bases left unmatched: 10. Germline V CDR1 and CDR2: SGDLS, YYNGEE. This CDR3 has 14 residues. The CDR3 is CASTPGDRRDEQYF. The CDR3 nucleotides read TGTGCCAGCACCCCCGGGGACAGGCGAGACGAGCAGTACTTC.

The rearrangement joins TRBV5-1 to TRBJ2-7; no definite D call. The length of the CDR3 is 15 residues. Germline CDR1 SGHRS, CDR2 YFSETQ. The V end lost 4 bases, the J end lost 2 bases, and 16 bases lay between the germline ends. This CDR3 reads CASSNEWEGTYEQYF. CDR3 sequence (DNA): TGCGCCAGCAGCAATGAATGGGAAGGGACCTACGAGCAGTACTTC.

V gene TRBV27 combines with J gene TRBJ2-7; D is uncertain. Looked up from germline, CDR1 is MNHEY and CDR2 is SMNVEV (reference sequence). V was pared by 0 bases and J by 7 bases, with 13 bases between. This CDR3 has 14 residues. The CDR3 DNA sequence: TGTGCCAGCAGTTTATCTGCCCCCCCTGGGGAGCAGTACTTC. It encodes CASSLSAPPGEQYF.

The chain employs TRBV2 and TRBJ1-5; D possibly corresponds to TRBD1 (5 bases). Germline-derived CDR1 and CDR2 are SNHLY and FYNNEI. This CDR3 is built from 13 residues. V gave up 3 bases and J gave up 7 bases, with 10 bases separating them. CDR3 residues: CASSERGRQPQHF. CDR3 DNA: TGTGCCAGCAGTGAGAGGGGAAGGCAGCCCCAGCATTTT.

The J gene is TRBJ2-7, the V gene TRBV7-9, with D unclear. Germline V CDR1 and CDR2: SEHNR, FQNEAQ (reference sequence). The ends were cut back, 1 base at V and 0 bases at J, with 7 bases in the middle. The CDR3 has 14 residues. The CDR3 DNA reads TGTGCCAGCAGCTTAGACTACCCCTCCTACGAGCAGTACTTC. Its translation: CASSLDYPSYEQYF.

The V call is TRBV28, the J call TRBJ2-7; 12 bases fit TRBD2. Germline V gene sequence: CDR1 MDHEN, CDR2 SYDVKM. The V segment lost 2 bases and the J segment 4 bases; nucleotides outside the gene matches: 6. The CDR3 is 16 residues long. The CDR3 nucleotides read TGTGCCAGCAGTTTACTTACTAGCGGGGGGATATACGAGCAGTACTTC. It is translated as CASSLLTSGGIYEQYF. Together with reference TRBV28 and TRBJ2-7, the CDR3 gives the full variable domain: DVKVTQSSRYLVKRTGEKVFLECVQDMDHENMFWYRQDPGLGLRLIYFSYDVKMKEKGDIPEGYSVSREKKERFSLILESASTNQTSMYLCASSLLTSGGIYEQYFGPGTRLTVT.

The chain links TRBV7-2 to TRBJ2-2; TRBD2 matches 14 bases. The V gene end was trimmed by 5 bases and the J gene end by 3 bases; junction bases not matched to a gene: 8. CDR3 size: 18 residues. CDR1 is SGHTA and CDR2 is FQGNSA in the germline V gene. The CDR3 here is CASSGPTSGRAYTGELFF. CDR3 in DNA: TGTGCCAGCAGCGGCCCGACTAGCGGGAGGGCCTACACCGGGGAGCTGTTTTTT.

The rearrangement joins TRBV9 to TRBJ2-3; 7 positions match TRBD2. J lost 6 bases, V lost 2 bases, and 6 bases had no gene match. Germline CDR1 and CDR2: SGDLS and YYNGEE. CDR3 length equals 14 residues. CDR3 DNA sequence: TGTGCCAGCAGCGTTGGACTAGGAGGCGATACGCAGTATTTT. As protein: CASSVGLGGDTQYF.

The chain combines TRBV30 with TRBJ2-2; the D is unclear. Trimming cost V 0 bases and J 8 bases, with 7 bases left between them. The CDR3 has 12 amino acids. Per the germline V gene, CDR1 is GTSNPN and CDR2 is SVGIG (reference sequence). CDR3 in DNA: TGTGCCTGGAGTGTCCTGGTGGGGGAGCTGTTTTTT. It specifies CAWSVLVGELFF.

The J gene is TRBJ2-7, the V gene TRBV11-2; no definite D call. The CDR3 runs to 15 residues. The germline V and J ends were trimmed by 4 bases and 5 bases, with 18 bases remaining between them. Germline V lookup: CDR1 SGHAT, CDR2 FQNNGV. CDR3 DNA: TGTGCCAGCAGCTCAAGGGCTGGGCTACAAAACGAGCAGTACTTC. Its translation is CASSSRAGLQNEQYF.

The gene calls are TRBV9 and TRBJ1-1, with D tentatively TRBD1 (5 bases). CDR3 length equals 14 residues. Germline lookup yields CDR1 SGDLS and CDR2 YYNGEE. V was cut by 1 base and J by 6 bases, with 13 bases left in between. Here the CDR3 reads CASSVQGDFSEAFF. The DNA for the CDR3 is TGTGCCAGCAGCGTACAGGGCGACTTTTCTGAAGCTTTCTTT.

The V and J genes are TRBV4-2 and TRBJ2-7; TRBD2 aligns across 8 bases. Germline CDR1 reads LGHNA; CDR2 reads YNFKEQ. Unmatched junction bases numbered 11, after V lost 4 bases and J lost 3 bases. CDR3 length equals 16 residues. The CDR3 sequence: CASSPSLAGPLYEQYF. The CDR3 DNA reads TGTGCCAGCAGCCCAAGTTTAGCGGGACCCCTCTACGAGCAGTACTTC.

The CDR3 here is CASSQDEQYF. The CDR3 DNA reads TGTGCCAGCAGCCAAGACGAGCAGTACTTC. This chain joins TRBV14 and TRBJ2-7; no reliable D call. Germline loops: CDR1 SGHDN, CDR2 FVKESK. Trimming stripped 0 bases from V and 6 bases from J, with 0 bases between. This CDR3 contains 10 residues.

The chain employs TRBV5-1 and TRBJ2-2; D perhaps matches TRBD1 (6 bases). Trimming pared 4 bases from V and 1 base from J, leaving 8 bases between. In germline, CDR1 is SGHRS, CDR2 YFSETQ. The CDR3 loop spans 14 amino acids. The CDR3 nucleotides read TGCGCCAGCAGCACGGACAGGAACACCGGGGAGCTGTTTTTT. Its translation is CASSTDRNTGELFF.

This clone was seen only a few times. J is TRBJ2-1 and V is TRBV7-9; 10 positions agree with TRBD2. Unmatched junction bases numbered 11, after V lost 5 bases and J lost 4 bases. CDR3 length equals 17 residues. CDR1 and CDR2 from the germline V gene are SEHNR and FQNEAQ (reference sequence). The CDR3 reads CASSPRTSGGLYNEQFF. Written as DNA, the CDR3 is TGTGCCAGCAGCCCAAGGACTAGCGGAGGGCTTTACAATGAGCAGTTCTTC. The full variable domain, in which reference TRBV7-9 and TRBJ2-1 provide the parts outside the CDR3, is DTGVSQNPRHKITKRGQNVTFRCDPISEHNRLYWYRQTLGQGPEFLTYFQNEAQLEKSRLLSDRFSAERPKGSFSTLEIQRTEQGDSAMYLCASSPRTSGGLYNEQFFGPGTRLTVL.

The chain uses TRBV18 and TRBJ1-4; no firm D call. CDR1 and CDR2 (germline): KGHSH, LQKENI. The CDR3 is made up of 14 amino acids. Trimming cost V 4 bases and J 6 bases, with 12 bases left between them. CDR3 protein: CASSLPGPYEKLFF. The CDR3 coding sequence is TGTGCCAGCTCACTTCCAGGACCTTATGAAAAACTGTTTTTT.

This clone was counted between two and nine times. The chain employs TRBV28 and TRBJ2-7; 7 bases line up with TRBD2. The CDR3 covers 15 residues. Trimming took 5 bases from V and 7 from J; bases not matched to a gene: 14. Germline V gene lookup returns CDR1 MDHEN and CDR2 SYDVKM. The CDR3 here is CASSDSGTINSEQYF. The CDR3, as DNA: TGTGCCAGCAGTGATTCCGGGACTATCAATAGTGAGCAGTACTTC.